The 32 T cell receptor beta chains listed next were all sequenced from one sample in a study of T cells of healthy individuals. TCRdb processed the 5' RACE reads anew with MiXCR; each CDR3 protein has one entry. The table lists approximately 100,000 distinct CDR3 sequences, 17% of them singletons. The source of these receptors is a human donor in good health.

V gene TRBV7-9 combines with J gene TRBJ2-3; D may be TRBD1 (5 bases). This CDR3 spans 14 amino acids. V lost 7 bases to trimming and J lost 0 bases, with 11 bases between them. Germline lookup yields CDR1 SEHNR and CDR2 FQNEAQ (reference sequence). DNA for the CDR3: TGTGCCAGCAACACAGGCGAAAGCACAGATACGCAGTATTTT. It codes for CASNTGESTDTQYF.

CDR3 sequence (DNA): TGTGCCACCAGTGATCGTTTGACCCAGTACTTC. Encoded protein: CATSDRLTQYF. The chain carries TRBV24-1 and TRBJ2-5, with no clear D. Between the trimmed V and J ends, which lost 3 bases and 7 bases, there was a span of 5 bases. Germline-derived CDR1 and CDR2 are KGHDR and SFDVKD. This CDR3 comprises 11 residues.

This chain links TRBV4-3 with TRBJ2-2; D unresolved. CDR3 size: 12 residues. Germline V gene lookup returns CDR1 LGHNA and CDR2 YSLEER. Trimming shortened V by 0 bases and J by 7 bases, and 3 bases separated the two germline ends. CDR3 loop: CASSQEFGELFF. The CDR3 DNA sequence: TGCGCCAGCAGCCAAGAGTTCGGGGAGCTGTTTTTT.

The V call is TRBV7-2, the J call TRBJ2-7, with D tentatively TRBD1 (6 bases). Trimming removed 5 bases at V and 6 bases at J, with 11 bases between. The CDR3 length is 12 residues. CDR1 and CDR2 from the germline V gene are SGHTA and FQGNSA. DNA of the CDR3: TGTGCCAGCAGCCTCGGGACAACCGAGCAGTACTTC. Translation: CASSLGTTEQYF. Supplemented by reference TRBV7-2 and TRBJ2-7, the full variable domain reads GAGVSQSPSNKVTEKGKDVELRCDPISGHTALYWYRQSLGQGLEFLIYFQGNSAPDKSGLPSDRFSAERTGGSVSTLTIQRTQQEDSAVYLCASSLGTTEQYFGPGTRLTVT.

V and J are TRBV29-1 and TRBJ2-3, with D tentatively TRBD2 (5 bases). The CDR3 has 15 amino acids. Germline assignment: CDR1 SQVTM and CDR2 ANQGSEA. The germline V and J ends were trimmed by 5 bases and 2 bases, with 17 bases remaining between them. This CDR3 reads CSVNYSGTNTDTQYF. CDR3 sequence (DNA): TGCAGCGTTAACTACAGCGGAACTAACACAGATACGCAGTATTTT.

The genes are TRBV20-1 and TRBJ2-3; D unclear. CDR3 length: 13 residues. The V gene's germline CDR1 is DFQATT and CDR2 SNEGSKA (reference sequence). The V and J ends lost 3 bases and 2 bases respectively, with 9 bases between them. The CDR3, as DNA: TGCAGTGCTAGGGTTGGTCCCACAGATACGCAGTATTTT. It codes for CSARVGPTDTQYF.

The rearrangement uses TRBV20-1 and TRBJ2-7; D call uncertain. This CDR3 has 11 amino acids. Germline values: CDR1 DFQATT, CDR2 SNEGSKA (reference sequence). Trimming took 6 bases from V and 2 from J, leaving 8 bases between them. The CDR3 DNA reads TGCAGTGCCCGAGCTACCTACGAGCAGTACTTC. Its translation is CSARATYEQYF.

There are many counts of this clonotype. The chain employs TRBV29-1 and TRBJ2-7; TRBD1 agrees at 8 bases. CDR3 size: 11 residues. Germline-derived CDR1 and CDR2 are SQVTM and ANQGSEA. The V gene end was trimmed by 5 bases and the J gene end by 5 bases; junction bases not matched to a gene: 2. CDR3 in DNA: TGCAGCGTTAAGACAGGGGACGAGCAGTACTTC. Translating gives CSVKTGDEQYF.

This clonotype was seen at least ten times. V and J are TRBV13 and TRBJ2-3; TRBD2 matches at 9 bases. Germline loops: CDR1 PRHDT, CDR2 FYEKMQ (reference sequence). This CDR3 has 15 residues. The ends lost 5 bases at V and 4 bases at J; junction bases unmatched: 7. This chain's CDR3 is CASSPGTSYADTQYF. As DNA, the CDR3 is TGTGCCAGCAGCCCGGGGACTAGCTACGCAGATACGCAGTATTTT.

This chain joins TRBV11-2 and TRBJ2-7; D gene unclear. Germline V gene sequence: CDR1 SGHAT, CDR2 FQNNGV. This CDR3 has 14 residues. Trimming cost V 1 base and J 3 bases, with 10 bases left between them. As DNA, the CDR3 is TGTGCCAGCAGCTTAGGAACTCCATACTACGAGCAGTACTTC. It encodes CASSLGTPYYEQYF.

In its sample, this clonotype was seen a few times. Here the CDR3 reads CASSPMGGPTDTQYF. The CDR3 nucleotides are TGTGCCAGCAGCCCCATGGGGGGGCCCACAGATACGCAGTATTTT. The rearrangement links TRBV11-2 to TRBJ2-3; TRBD2 is a possible D gene (7 bases). Germline assignment: CDR1 SGHAT and CDR2 FQNNGV. V gave up 5 bases and J gave up 2 bases, with 14 bases separating them. The CDR3 contains 15 residues.

The J gene is TRBJ2-2, the V gene TRBV28, with 9 bases lining up with TRBD1. Trimming removed 11 bases from V and 9 bases from J; junction bases left unmatched: 16. This CDR3 spans 15 amino acids. Germline V CDR1 and CDR2: MDHEN, SYDVKM. The CDR3 DNA is TGTGCCGGGGGGATGGGACAGGGTGTACCCCGGGAGCTGTTTTTT. Protein: CAGGMGQGVPRELFF.

This clonotype was observed a handful of times. The V gene is TRBV28, the J gene TRBJ2-3; 10 positions agree with TRBD2. The germline gives CDR1 MDHEN, CDR2 SYDVKM. The V segment lost 3 bases and the J segment 5 bases; nucleotides outside the gene matches: 5. This CDR3 is 15 amino acids long. The CDR3 coding sequence is TGTGCCAGCAGTTTCAGCGGGAGGGCCGAAGATACGCAGTATTTT. Its protein is CASSFSGRAEDTQYF.

The chain joins TRBV19 to TRBJ1-1, with D maybe TRBD1 (5 bases). Per the germline V gene, CDR1 is LNHDA and CDR2 is SQIVND (reference sequence). Between the trimmed V and J ends, which lost 5 bases and 2 bases, there was a span of 12 bases. The CDR3 is 14 residues long. The CDR3 coding sequence is TGTGCCAGTAGTGGCAGGAGGGGAAACACTGAAGCTTTCTTT. It codes for CASSGRRGNTEAFF.

The chain joins TRBV2 to TRBJ1-3, with D tentatively TRBD1 (5 bases). Germline values: CDR1 SNHLY, CDR2 FYNNEI. This CDR3 has 14 residues. Deletions cut 6 bases from V and 5 bases from J, with 14 bases between. The CDR3 is CASSLQGERNTIYF. In DNA, the CDR3 is TGTGCCAGCAGCCTCCAGGGTGAACGAAACACCATATATTTT.

The DNA of the CDR3 is TGTGCCAGCAGCTTCAGGCTAGCGGGGGGGCCCGATACGCAGTATTTT. It translates to CASSFRLAGGPDTQYF. V gene TRBV7-2 combines with J gene TRBJ2-3, with 12 bases matching TRBD2. V trimming: 3 bases; J trimming: 6 bases; junction bases outside the gene matches: 7. The germline CDR1 and CDR2 sequences are SGHTA and FQGNSA. The CDR3 consists of 16 residues.

This clonotype was counted a few times. The chain couples TRBV4-1 to TRBJ2-5, with 9 bases that match TRBD1. After removal of 2 bases from V and 4 bases from J, the junction contained 8 bases not matched to a gene. In germline, CDR1 is MGHRA, CDR2 YSYEKL. This CDR3 is 16 amino acids long. The CDR3 DNA follows: TGCGCCAGCAGCCAATTAGTTTACAGGGGGCTAGAGACCCAGTACTTC. This gives the protein CASSQLVYRGLETQYF.

This clonotype was observed at least ten times. The chain couples TRBV7-2 to TRBJ2-2, with D uncertain. V gave up 4 bases and J gave up 2 bases, with 8 bases separating them. Germline V gene lookup returns CDR1 SGHTA and CDR2 FQGNSA. The length of the CDR3 is 14 residues. The CDR3 loop is CASSSSPNTGELFF. The CDR3 DNA is TGTGCCAGCAGCTCTTCTCCCAACACCGGGGAGCTGTTTTTT.

The chain links TRBV7-9 to TRBJ2-7, with 11 nucleotides matching TRBD1. The CDR3 is 19 amino acids. CDR1 is SEHNR and CDR2 is FQNEAQ in the germline V gene (reference sequence). V lost 3 bases and J lost 4; bases outside the gene matches: 17. The CDR3 region is CASSFPGTGGLLSQYEQYF. The CDR3 region has the DNA TGTGCCAGCAGCTTCCCCGGGACAGGGGGGTTATTGAGCCAGTACGAGCAGTACTTC.

This clonotype showed up many times. J is TRBJ1-1 and V is TRBV4-1; tentative D call: TRBD1 (6 bases). The V gene's germline CDR1 is MGHRA and CDR2 YSYEKL. The CDR3 contains 16 residues. V gave up 2 bases and J gave up 5 bases, with 18 bases separating them. The CDR3 coding sequence is TGCGCCAGCAGCCAAAGAAGGGGGGGCCCTATAACTGAAGCTTTCTTT. This translates into CASSQRRGGPITEAFF.

A few counts support this clonotype. This rearrangement joins TRBV5-4 to TRBJ2-1; TRBD2 matches 7 bases. CDR1 and CDR2 (germline): SGHNT, YYREEE (reference sequence). CDR3 size: 15 residues. Trimming at V came to 2 bases and at J to 7 bases, leaving 9 bases not matched to a gene. The CDR3 spells CASSLEASGGNEQFF. The DNA of the CDR3 is TGTGCCAGCAGCTTAGAGGCTAGCGGTGGGAATGAGCAGTTCTTC.

This clonotype was counted ten times or more. The chain combines TRBV4-2 with TRBJ1-3, with D unresolved. Germline-derived CDR1 and CDR2 are LGHNA and YNFKEQ. V lost 4 bases and J 3 bases, leaving 19 bases between the germline ends. The CDR3 has 17 residues. CDR3 residues: CASSRTTWAGVGNTIYF. CDR3 DNA: TGTGCCAGCAGCCGAACCACCTGGGCAGGTGTTGGAAACACCATATATTTT.

There are many counts of this clonotype. The chain recombines TRBV7-2 with TRBJ1-2; D is possibly TRBD1 (5 bases). V was trimmed by 0 bases and J by 5 bases, leaving 10 bases between them. Germline V gene lookup returns CDR1 SGHTA and CDR2 FQGNSA. This CDR3 comprises 14 residues. CDR3 sequence: CASSLAGTKYGYTF. CDR3 DNA sequence: TGTGCCAGCAGCTTAGCGGGGACGAAATATGGCTACACCTTC.

V and J are TRBV11-2 and TRBJ2-1; D is tentatively TRBD1 or TRBD2 (6 bases each). The CDR3 totals 16 residues. The germline V gene has CDR1 SGHAT and CDR2 FQNNGV. The V gene lost 2 bases and the J gene lost 2 bases, with 13 bases spanning the gap. CDR3 DNA: TGTGCCAGCAGCTTATTAAGGGGGAGGACCTACAATGAGCAGTTCTTC. Amino acids: CASSLLRGRTYNEQFF.

The CDR3 DNA is TGCGCCAGCAGACCCAATCCGTACTCCTACGAGCAGTACTTC. This translates into CASRPNPYSYEQYF. The chain is built from TRBV5-1 and TRBJ2-7; no clear D gene. The germline V gene has CDR1 SGHRS and CDR2 YFSETQ. Trimming pared 5 bases from V and 0 bases from J, leaving 12 bases between. This CDR3 is built from 14 residues.

This clonotype was seen more than once but under ten times. The genes are TRBV20-1 and TRBJ1-5; D is unresolved. The CDR3 is 14 residues long. CDR1 is DFQATT, CDR2 SNEGSKA, per germline (reference sequence). V was trimmed by 0 bases and J by 1 base, leaving 7 bases between them. The CDR3 is CSAREGGSNQPQHF. The CDR3 DNA is TGCAGTGCTAGAGAGGGTGGCAGCAATCAGCCCCAGCATTTT.

The chain joins TRBV29-1 to TRBJ2-1; 7 bases fit TRBD2. V lost 7 bases, J lost 5 bases, and 11 bases stayed unmatched. Germline CDR1 and CDR2: SQVTM and ANQGSEA. The CDR3 spans 14 residues. The CDR3 DNA is TGCAGCGCCCTCGGGGCTAGCGGCCACAATGAGCAGTTCTTC. Amino acids: CSALGASGHNEQFF.

This clonotype showed up many times. This chain connects TRBV5-1 to TRBJ1-2, with 9 bases lining up with TRBD1. CDR1 is SGHRS, CDR2 YFSETQ, per germline. There are 13 residues in the CDR3. V trimming: 7 bases; J trimming: 8 bases; junction bases outside the gene matches: 9. In DNA, the CDR3 is TGCGCCAGCTCAACAGGGGGCGCATACGGCTACACCTTC. Its translation is CASSTGGAYGYTF.

Ten or more counts support this clonotype. The chain uses TRBV13 and TRBJ2-7; 9 nucleotides agree with TRBD1. Trimming removed 6 bases from V and 7 bases from J; junction bases left unmatched: 10. The CDR3 covers 14 residues. Per germline, CDR1 PRHDT and CDR2 FYEKMQ (reference sequence). CDR3 DNA: TGTGCCAGCAGTCGTACACAGGGGGCTGGAGAGCAGTACTTC. Protein: CASSRTQGAGEQYF.

This clonotype was recorded at least ten times. This chain uses TRBV29-1 with TRBJ2-7; 8 bases are a match to TRBD1. The CDR3 spans 12 residues. Unmatched junction bases numbered 6, after V lost 8 bases and J lost 3 bases. The V gene's germline CDR1 is SQVTM and CDR2 ANQGSEA. The CDR3 loop reads CSTWTGSYEQYF. CDR3 sequence (DNA): TGCAGCACTTGGACAGGGAGCTACGAGCAGTACTTC.

The chain links TRBV5-6 to TRBJ1-5; a possible D gene is TRBD1 (5 bases). CDR1 SGHDT and CDR2 YYEEEE come from the germline V gene. This CDR3 has 15 residues. Trimming cost V 3 bases and J 5 bases, with 15 bases left between them. Here the CDR3 reads CASSSLQGLHQPQHF. The CDR3 DNA sequence: TGTGCCAGCAGCTCCCTGCAGGGTCTCCATCAGCCCCAGCATTTT. Using reference TRBV5-6 and TRBJ1-5 for the parts outside the CDR3, the full variable domain is DAGVTQSPTHLIKTRGQQVTLRCSPKSGHDTVSWYQQALGQGPQFIFQYYEEEERQRGNFPDRFSGHQFPNYSSELNVNALLLGDSALYLCASSSLQGLHQPQHFGDGTRLSIL.

This clonotype was observed at least ten times. CDR3 DNA sequence: TGTGCCAGCAGAGACGACAGGGTCGATGGCTACACCTTC. Translated: CASRDDRVDGYTF. The V call is TRBV7-9, the J call TRBJ1-2; 7 nucleotides match TRBD1. The CDR3 totals 13 residues. Germline trimming cut 6 bases from V and 6 bases from J; bases unmatched to any gene: 7. The germline gives CDR1 SEHNR, CDR2 FQNEAQ (reference sequence).